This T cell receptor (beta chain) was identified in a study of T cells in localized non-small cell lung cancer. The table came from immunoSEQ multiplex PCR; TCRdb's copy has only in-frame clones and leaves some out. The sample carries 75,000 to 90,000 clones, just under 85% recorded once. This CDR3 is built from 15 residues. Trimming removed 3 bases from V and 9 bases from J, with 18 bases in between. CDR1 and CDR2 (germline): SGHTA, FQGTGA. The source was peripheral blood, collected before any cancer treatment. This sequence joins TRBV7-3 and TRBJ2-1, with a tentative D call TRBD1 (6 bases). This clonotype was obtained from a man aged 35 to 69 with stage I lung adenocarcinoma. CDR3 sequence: CASSFAAGVGGEQFF. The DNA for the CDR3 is TGTGCCAGCAGCTTCGCGGCAGGGGTGGGTGGTGAGCAGTTCTTC.